One and the same sample provided the 4 T cell receptor beta chains below, sequenced in a study of PD-L1 blockade in urothelial cancer. This table comes from immunoSEQ multiplex PCR, and its TCRdb copy is limited to in-frame clones, with some not included. The sample contains roughly 26,000 clones, 87% of which appear only once. Sequences were derived from PBMCs, sampled around atezolizumab (anti-PD-L1) treatment. The receptors here all came from a middle-aged man with urothelial cancer.

The chain uses TRBV28 and TRBJ2-5; TRBD1 matches at 11 bases. CDR3 size: 15 residues. V was pared by 6 bases and J by 1 base, with 4 bases of the junction left unmatched. CDR1 and CDR2 (germline): MDHEN, SYDVKM. CDR3 in DNA: TGTGCCAGCAGCCGGGGACAGGGGGGCCAAGAGACCCAGTACTTC. Translated: CASSRGQGGQETQYF.

This clone has a single count. The V call is TRBV7-6, the J call TRBJ2-7; 9 bases line up with TRBD2. Trimming cost V 4 bases and J 6 bases; bases outside gene matches: 19. CDR3 length: 18 residues. Germline assignment: CDR1 SGHVS and CDR2 FNYEAQ. The DNA for the CDR3 is TGTGCCAGCAGCTCGATTGGGGCCGGAGTAGCGGGGGTCGGCGAGCAGTACTTC. Translation gives CASSSIGAGVAGVGEQYF.

This clone turned up a few times. The chain joins TRBV30 to TRBJ2-1; D is perhaps TRBD2 (5 bases). Germline V CDR1 and CDR2: GTSNPN, SVGIG (reference sequence). The V gene lost 4 bases and the J gene lost 8 bases, with 18 bases spanning the gap. This CDR3 has 14 amino acids. CDR3 sequence reads: CAWKRGPGWHEQFF. DNA for the CDR3: TGTGCCTGGAAAAGAGGGCCGGGTTGGCATGAGCAGTTCTTC.

Relative to its sample, this clone is large (0.1 to 1%). This chain joins TRBV4-1 and TRBJ2-7; D is possibly TRBD1 (5 bases). The CDR3 is 17 amino acids. Trimming cost V 0 bases and J 4 bases, with 19 bases left between them. CDR1 is MGHRA and CDR2 is YSYEKL in the germline V gene. The CDR3 is CASSQEQDAYSYYEQYF. In DNA form, the CDR3 reads TGCGCCAGCAGCCAAGAACAGGATGCTTATTCTTATTACGAGCAGTACTTC.